Following are 26 T cell receptor beta chains from one sample sequenced in a study of blood T cell repertoires in COVID-19. Libraries were prepared by immunoSEQ multiplex PCR; TCRdb keeps only in-frame clonotypes and omits some of them. The sample carries 250,000 to 300,000 clones, 85% to 90% recorded once. The sequenced sample consisted of PBMCs or T cells enriched from blood (not recorded which). These receptors were obtained from a man aged 18-30 years who had recovered from COVID-19.

The chain joins TRBV5-5 to TRBJ2-1; 8 bases are shared with TRBD1. The trim removed 4 bases at V and 5 bases at J, leaving 8 bases unmatched. The CDR3 is made up of 15 amino acids. Germline values: CDR1 SGHKS, CDR2 YYEKEE (reference sequence). CDR3 DNA sequence: TGTGCCAGCAGCCCGGACAGGGTATTCCACAATGAGCAGTTCTTC. Amino acids: CASSPDRVFHNEQFF.

V gene TRBV5-4 combines with J gene TRBJ2-2; TRBD2 might be the D (5 bases). Between the trimmed V and J ends, which lost 4 bases and 4 bases, there was a span of 11 bases. The CDR3 extends over 14 amino acids. Per the germline V gene, CDR1 is SGHNT and CDR2 is YYREEE (reference sequence). The chain's CDR3 is CASSTREITGELFF. The CDR3 nucleotides are TGTGCCAGCAGCACCCGGGAAATCACCGGGGAGCTGTTTTTT.

The chain joins TRBV28 to TRBJ2-1, with 8 positions matching TRBD2. This CDR3 has 14 residues. V lost 3 bases to trimming and J lost 6 bases; unmatched junction nucleotides: 4. CDR1 and CDR2 (germline): MDHEN, SYDVKM. The CDR3 DNA follows: TGTGCCAGCAGTTTCCAGCGGGAGATCAATGAGCAGTTCTTC. Protein product: CASSFQREINEQFF. The complete variable domain, with remaining parts taken from reference TRBV28 and TRBJ2-1, reads DVKVTQSSRYLVKRTGEKVFLECVQDMDHENMFWYRQDPGLGLRLIYFSYDVKMKEKGDIPEGYSVSREKKERFSLILESASTNQTSMYLCASSFQREINEQFFGPGTRLTVL.

V gene TRBV30 combines with J gene TRBJ1-6; D remains unclear. Trimming took off 2 bases at V and 2 bases at J, with 7 bases between the two ends. The germline V gene encodes CDR1 GTSNPN and CDR2 SVGIG (reference sequence). The CDR3 covers 14 residues. The CDR3 region has the DNA TGTGCCTGGAGTCTAACAGCCTATAATTCACCCCTCCACTTT. Its translation: CAWSLTAYNSPLHF.

The chain is built from TRBV27 and TRBJ2-5; possible D gene TRBD1, 6 bases. The V and J ends lost 5 bases and 5 bases respectively, with 15 bases between them. The CDR3 is made up of 14 amino acids. Germline V gene lookup returns CDR1 MNHEY and CDR2 SMNVEV (reference sequence). The CDR3: CASSRTGRWETQYF. The CDR3 DNA is TGTGCCAGCAGTCGAACAGGGAGATGGGAGACCCAGTACTTC.

V is TRBV27 and J is TRBJ2-5; TRBD1 matches 7 bases. CDR1 MNHEY and CDR2 SMNVEV come from the germline V gene (reference sequence). Trimming cost V 5 bases and J 4 bases; bases outside gene matches: 7. CDR3 length: 14 residues. CDR3 DNA sequence: TGTGCCAGCAGTCCTCAACAGGGGCGAGAGACCCAGTACTTC. Amino acids: CASSPQQGRETQYF.

The chain recombines TRBV5-4 with TRBJ1-1; TRBD1 aligns across 8 bases. The germline CDR1 and CDR2 sequences are SGHNT and YYREEE (reference sequence). The CDR3 loop spans 16 amino acids. After removal of 3 bases from V and 8 bases from J, the junction contained 15 bases not matched to a gene. The CDR3 sequence is CASSSQSGQGPEEAFF. CDR3 DNA: TGTGCCAGCAGCTCTCAGTCTGGACAGGGCCCGGAGGAAGCTTTCTTT.

The genes are TRBV25-1 and TRBJ1-2, with TRBD1 matching 8 bases. Germline V lookup: CDR1 MGHDK, CDR2 SYGVNS. This CDR3 has 15 residues. Unmatched junction bases numbered 11, after V lost 3 bases and J lost 8 bases. The CDR3 bases are TGTGCCAGCAGTGATCCCCGGACAGGGATTGAGGGCTACACCTTC. This codes for CASSDPRTGIEGYTF.

This chain uses TRBV4-1 with TRBJ1-4; a possible D gene is TRBD1 (5 bases). Germline V gene lookup returns CDR1 MGHRA and CDR2 YSYEKL. Trimming removed 2 bases from V and 5 bases from J, with 12 bases in between. CDR3 length: 15 residues. The CDR3 spells CASSQWSRENEKLFF. CDR3 DNA sequence: TGCGCCAGCAGCCAATGGAGCAGGGAAAATGAAAAACTGTTTTTT.

The count of this clone is one. The chain is built from TRBV30 and TRBJ1-1; no clear D. The germline gives CDR1 GTSNPN, CDR2 SVGIG (reference sequence). This CDR3 comprises 15 residues. Trimming stripped 3 bases from V and 0 bases from J, with 14 bases between. The DNA of the CDR3 is TGTGCCTGGAGGAGATCGGGGTTCTTGAACACTGAAGCTTTCTTT. Its translation is CAWRRSGFLNTEAFF.

The V call is TRBV19, the J call TRBJ1-2; 8 nucleotides line up with TRBD1. The germline V gene has CDR1 LNHDA and CDR2 SQIVND (reference sequence). Trimming took 4 bases from V and 7 from J; bases not matched to a gene: 8. The CDR3 covers 14 residues. DNA for the CDR3: TGTGCCAGTAGTACCCCAGGGGGCGCCTTTGGCTACACCTTC. Protein product: CASSTPGGAFGYTF.

The rearrangement links TRBV9 to TRBJ2-1, with TRBD2 identical over 9 bases. The length of the CDR3 is 15 residues. The junction had 7 bases not matched to a gene; V was cut back by 4 bases and J by 5 bases. CDR1 SGDLS and CDR2 YYNGEE come from the germline V gene. The CDR3 DNA reads as TGTGCCAGCAGCCCCTCAGCGGGAGGTAACAATGAGCAGTTCTTC. This translates into CASSPSAGGNNEQFF.

This sequence joins TRBV19 and TRBJ2-1; tentatively, D is TRBD2 (5 bases). This CDR3 spans 15 amino acids. V was clipped by 6 bases and J by 3 bases, with 15 bases between them. CDR1 and CDR2 from the germline V gene are LNHDA and SQIVND (reference sequence). As DNA, the CDR3 is TGTGCCAGTAGCCGACTGGGGAGTAGCTACAATGAGCAGTTCTTC. It codes for CASSRLGSSYNEQFF.

The CDR3 region is CSVLTADSNQPQHF. Here the CDR3 DNA reads TGCAGCGTCCTGACAGCAGATAGCAATCAGCCCCAGCATTTT. This chain joins TRBV29-1 and TRBJ1-5; tentatively, D is TRBD1 (5 bases). V lost 6 bases and J lost 0, with 12 bases in between. In germline, CDR1 is SQVTM, CDR2 ANQGSEA. This CDR3 has 14 residues.

V gene TRBV4-1 combines with J gene TRBJ1-1; maybe TRBD1 (6 bases). The germline V gene encodes CDR1 MGHRA and CDR2 YSYEKL. V lost 5 bases and J 1 base, leaving 11 bases between the germline ends. The CDR3 covers 14 residues. CDR3 sequence (DNA): TGCGCCAGCAGCGGGTGGACAGCGAACACTGAAGCTTTCTTT. Translated: CASSGWTANTEAFF.

V and J are TRBV7-3 and TRBJ2-3, with 9 bases lining up with TRBD2. There are 17 residues in the CDR3. V lost 5 bases and J lost 2; bases outside the gene matches: 11. In germline, CDR1 is SGHTA, CDR2 FQGTGA. The CDR3 DNA sequence: TGTGCCAGCAGCACACTCACTAGCGGGCCGATCACAGATACGCAGTATTTT. Translation gives CASSTLTSGPITDTQYF.

The J gene is TRBJ1-5, the V gene TRBV5-1; TRBD1 matches at 7 bases. With V trimmed by 4 bases and J by 7 bases, 8 bases remained unmatched. The germline CDR1 and CDR2 sequences are SGHRS and YFSETQ. The CDR3 covers 14 residues. The CDR3 spells CASSRTGEDQPQHF. DNA for the CDR3: TGCGCCAGCAGCCGCACAGGGGAGGACCAGCCCCAGCATTTT.

The chain has TRBV15 and TRBJ1-5; 9 bases match TRBD1. This CDR3 has 20 amino acids. V lost 1 base and J lost 2; bases outside the gene matches: 15. Germline CDR1 reads LNHNV; CDR2 reads YYDKDF (reference sequence). This chain's CDR3 is CATSRVPGQGEEWGNQPQHF. In DNA form, the CDR3 reads TGTGCCACCAGCAGAGTGCCGGGACAGGGTGAGGAATGGGGCAATCAGCCCCAGCATTTT.

This clone has only a few counts. The V call is TRBV4-2, the J call TRBJ2-1; 10 positions match TRBD2. Germline V gene lookup returns CDR1 LGHNA and CDR2 YNFKEQ. V lost 4 bases, J lost 7 bases, and 10 bases stayed unmatched. This CDR3 is 16 amino acids long. In DNA, the CDR3 is TGTGCCAGCAGCCTGCCCCCCCCTAGCGGGAGAAATGAGCAGTTCTTC. Protein sequence: CASSLPPPSGRNEQFF.

The CDR3 reads CASSISEAHGYTF. CDR3 in DNA: TGTGCCAGTAGTATCTCCGAGGCCCATGGCTACACCTTC. The chain joins TRBV19 to TRBJ1-2; D is ambiguous. The germline CDR1 and CDR2 sequences are LNHDA and SQIVND (reference sequence). V was cut by 3 bases and J by 6 bases, with 11 bases left in between. The CDR3 extends over 13 amino acids.

The V gene is TRBV19, the J gene TRBJ1-1; TRBD1 matches at 10 bases. Trimming cost V 8 bases and J 7 bases; bases outside gene matches: 10. Looked up from germline, CDR1 is LNHDA and CDR2 is SQIVND (reference sequence). This CDR3 contains 14 residues. The CDR3 protein is CASLLTGGSDEAFF. The DNA of the CDR3 is TGTGCCAGTCTACTGACAGGGGGCTCTGATGAAGCTTTCTTT.

The chain carries TRBV5-1 and TRBJ2-5; 7 bases fit TRBD2. Germline assignment: CDR1 SGHRS and CDR2 YFSETQ. Unmatched junction bases numbered 5, after V lost 0 bases and J lost 3 bases. The CDR3 has 15 amino acids. CDR3 amino acids: CASSLGGTTEETQYF. The DNA for the CDR3 is TGCGCCAGCAGCTTGGGGGGGACTACAGAAGAGACCCAGTACTTC. The whole variable domain, filled in from reference TRBV5-1 and TRBJ2-5, reads KAGVTQTPRYLIKTRGQQVTLSCSPISGHRSVSWYQQTPGQGLQFLFEYFSETQRNKGNFPGRFSGRQFSNSRSEMNVSTLELGDSALYLCASSLGGTTEETQYFGPGTRLLVL.

V is TRBV24-1 and J is TRBJ2-1; D uncertain. Germline V gives CDR1 KGHDR, CDR2 SFDVKD. The V gene lost 6 bases and the J gene lost 0 bases, with 8 bases spanning the gap. This CDR3 region has 14 residues. DNA for the CDR3: TGTGCCACCAGTAAAACTGGCTCCTACAATGAGCAGTTCTTC. Translated: CATSKTGSYNEQFF.

The genes are TRBV2 and TRBJ2-1, with a weak D call TRBD2 (6 bases). CDR3 size: 15 residues. V lost 3 bases to trimming and J lost 0 bases, with 9 bases between them. The germline CDR1 and CDR2 sequences are SNHLY and FYNNEI. The CDR3 reads CASSEGGNSYNEQFF. CDR3 DNA: TGTGCCAGCAGTGAGGGGGGTAACTCCTACAATGAGCAGTTCTTC.

The chain uses TRBV18 and TRBJ1-3; D is uncertain. CDR1 is KGHSH and CDR2 is LQKENI in the germline V gene. Trimming took 8 bases from V and 0 from J, leaving 8 bases between them. This CDR3 contains 13 residues. The DNA for the CDR3 is TGTGCCAGCATGGAGAGCTCTGGAAACACCATATATTTT. Amino acids: CASMESSGNTIYF.

V is TRBV18 and J is TRBJ1-6; no clear D. CDR1 KGHSH and CDR2 LQKENI come from the germline V gene. V was cut by 6 bases and J by 9 bases, with 12 bases left in between. This CDR3 comprises 13 residues. The CDR3 DNA reads as TGTGCCAGCTCCCAAAGGGAGGGTTCACCCCTCCACTTT. Translated: CASSQREGSPLHF.